Listed below are T cell receptor beta chains from one sample, sequenced in a study of shared clonotypes between healthy human individuals. Clones were sequenced by immunoSEQ multiplex PCR, and TCRdb holds only the in-frame ones, with some missing. This table has 2 million to 3 million clones, 80% to 95% appearing once. Material for sequencing was naive CD4+ T cells from PBMCs. These receptors all come from a young man in good health. Some clones in this sample may be carry-over from other donors' samples. Each CDR3 is given with its conserved first and last residue. Fields, in order: clone size, V gene, CDR3 length, CDR3 protein. The size of a clone is reported for some rows only, either as once, few or many, or as a class for expanded clones.

>-|TRBV6-6|14
CASSYSAGGDEQFF
>-|TRBV27|16
CASSPLAGGTYNEQFF
>-|TRBV5-1|14
CASSLAGVRNEQFF
>-|TRBV9|16
CASSVAEGLSQETQYF
>-|TRBV7-2|18
CASSFFSVTRGSSYEQYF
>-|TRBV27|14
CASSFLTNTDTQYF
>-|TRBV30|14
CAWIGQGCNQPQHF
>-|TRBV11-2|17
CASSYRPIETEGSEQYF
>-|TRBV6-6|16
CASSQGTNWITDTQYF
>-|TRBV30|13
CAWRGQGIGELFF
>-|TRBV6-1|11
CASSEGETQYF
>-|TRBV7-3|16
CASSSLASGSTGELFF
>-|TRBV18|15
CASSPTVGAQETQYF
>once|TRBV5-1|16
CASSLGQGPAKNIQYF
>-|TRBV6-5|15
CASSYTRGNHQPQHF
>-|TRBV28|13
CASRLGGGETQYF
>-|TRBV6-5|15
CASSAYRGEHYGYTF
>-|TRBV27|13
CASGRTSHEKLFF
>-|TRBV19|15
CGSGTVTAGANVLTF
>-|TRBV6-1|15
CASSDEAGAYNEQFF
>-|TRBV7-9|15
CASSNRDSNTYEQYF
>few|TRBV18|14
CASSPFSVNTEAFF
>once|TRBV7-9|16
CASSARRGRASDTQYF
>-|TRBV7-8|21
CASTLGRGTARQISGANVLTF
>-|TRBV18|15
CASSPRDSSYNEQFF
>-|TRBV19|13
CASSLGPYQPQHF
>-|TRBV28|14
CASSSQGSSGELFF
>-|TRBV9|13
CASSVLANTEAFF
>-|TRBV6-1|14
CASSATGAYNEQFF
>-|TRBV29-1|14
CSVVTSGEPETQYF
>once|TRBV5-8|12
CASRPQPATQHF
>once|TRBV7-3|13
CASSLIGPDTQYF
>few|TRBV29-1|12
CSVAIAWTEAFF
>-|TRBV7-9|13
CASSQTGNYGYTF
>-|TRBV6-6|16
CASSSSGQGSANQQFF
>-|TRBV19|15
CASTTTGLAGDTQYF
>-|TRBV7-9|15
CASSLVGSSYNEQFF
>few|TRBV15|12
CATSRVSGPQHF
>-|TRBV11-3|14
CASSGGASYNEQFF
>-|TRBV5-1|13
CASSLEGPEGYTF
>-|TRBV6-1|13
CASSEGLTVKQYF
>-|TRBV10-3|18
CAIRSTSGMLGSYNEQFF
>-|TRBV7-9|18
CASSPPLGGARLIDEQFF
>-|TRBV7-9|16
CASSLKDRGLTGELFF
>-|TRBV18|15
CASSPPTSGNYEQYF
>-|TRBV9|16
CASSVDPTGGAETQYF
>-|TRBV30|15
CAWTRTGKAGNTIYF
>-|TRBV6-5|15
CASSTLGAGLYEQYF
>once|TRBV7-8|15
CASSLGSGNSYEQYF
>-|TRBV28|15
CASSFGSGRTATQYF
>few|TRBV19|13
CASMRGERTEAFF
>-|TRBV9|18
CASSVAGRGGQGTGELFF
>-|TRBV4-1|18
CASSQDLGGGNSNQPQHF
>-|TRBV29-1|11
CSVDWLGELFF
>-|TRBV9|15
CASSAGHLSGNTIYF
>-|TRBV11-1|15
CASSPEGFYTGELFF
>-|TRBV28|14
CASRKPRGSEGYTF
>-|TRBV28|17
CASSLFGTGVSGGEQYF
>once|TRBV5-1|15
CASSLADSLGNEQFF